The next 19 T cell receptor beta chains were all read from a single sample in a study of cytomegalovirus exposure and HLA in healthy donors. 60 Vbeta and 13 Jbeta primers were used in PCR. The repertoire was sequenced with immunoSEQ multiplex PCR; TCRdb's copy has only in-frame clones and lacks some. The table has about 100,000 clones, roughly 82% seen once; the top ten hold roughly 1.2%. Sequenced sample: PBMCs. Receptors were obtained from a woman between 18 and 30 years old in good health and CMV-seronegative.

The chain uses TRBV5-1 and TRBJ1-2; D is possibly TRBD1 (6 bases). V lost 4 bases and J lost 3, with 13 bases in between. CDR1 is SGHRS, CDR2 YFSETQ, per germline. The CDR3 consists of 14 residues. The CDR3 DNA reads TGCGCCAGCAGCATGGCGGGGGGCGACTATGGCTACACCTTC. Translation gives CASSMAGGDYGYTF.

This clone was seen a few times. CDR3 amino acids: CASSPQGAYYEQYF. Written as DNA, the CDR3 is TGTGCCAGCTCACCACAGGGGGCTTACTACGAGCAGTACTTC. The gene calls are TRBV18 and TRBJ2-5, with 7 bases fitting TRBD1. The J call is doubtful: the DNA matches TRBJ2-7 better. Germline assignment: CDR1 KGHSH and CDR2 LQKENI. The CDR3 has 14 amino acids.

The rearrangement links TRBV6-1 to TRBJ1-1, with 7 bases lining up with TRBD1. Germline trimming cut 8 bases from V and 1 base from J; bases unmatched to any gene: 7. Germline CDR1 is MNHNS and CDR2 is SASEGT. The CDR3 has 14 residues. The CDR3: CASFSRGTNTEAFF. The CDR3 nucleotides read TGTGCCAGCTTCTCCAGGGGGACGAACACTGAAGCTTTCTTT.

The gene calls are TRBV19 and TRBJ2-6; 9 bases are shared with TRBD2. V shed 4 bases, J shed 1 base, and the junction held 17 bases outside the gene matches. This CDR3 has 21 amino acids. The germline CDR1 and CDR2 sequences are LNHDA and SQIVND (reference sequence). The CDR3 reads CASSKYASGIYPTSGANVLTF. CDR3 DNA sequence: TGTGCCAGTAGTAAATATGCTAGCGGGATTTATCCTACGTCTGGGGCCAACGTCCTGACTTTC.

This chain uses TRBV6-6 with TRBJ2-7, with 7 bases aligning to TRBD1. The CDR3 totals 15 residues. Unmatched junction bases numbered 4, after V lost 0 bases and J lost 2 bases. Per the germline V gene, CDR1 is MNHNY and CDR2 is SVGAGI (reference sequence). The CDR3 DNA reads as TGTGCCAGCAGTTACTCCCGGGACAGACCCTACGAGCAGTACTTC. Residues: CASSYSRDRPYEQYF.

The chain recombines TRBV11-3 with TRBJ2-1; 8 bases line up with TRBD2. Germline CDR1 is SGHNT and CDR2 is YENEEA. Trimming at V came to 3 bases and at J to 5 bases, leaving 6 bases not matched to a gene. The CDR3 spans 15 residues. CDR3 sequence reads: CASSFERGRDNEQFF. For the CDR3, the DNA is TGTGCCAGCAGCTTCGAGCGGGGGCGCGACAATGAGCAGTTCTTC.

A few counts support this clone. The chain couples TRBV6-4 to TRBJ2-3; 10 positions agree with TRBD2. Germline CDR1 is MRHNA and CDR2 is SNTAGT. The CDR3 totals 17 residues. J gave up 1 base and V 2 bases, and 6 bases lay outside the gene matches. In DNA, the CDR3 is TGTGCCAGCAGTGACGCAGCGGGAGGGCCCGGCACAGATACGCAGTATTTT. As protein: CASSDAAGGPGTDTQYF.

The chain couples TRBV30 to TRBJ2-5, with TRBD1 identical over 8 bases. Per germline, CDR1 GTSNPN and CDR2 SVGIG (reference sequence). The V segment lost 3 bases and the J segment 4 bases; nucleotides outside the gene matches: 1. This CDR3 region has 12 residues. Written as DNA, the CDR3 is TGTGCCTGGAGGGGGACAGGAGAGACCCAGTACTTC. Residues: CAWRGTGETQYF.

The gene calls are TRBV29-1 and TRBJ1-1, with a possible D match to TRBD1 (6 bases). This CDR3 contains 13 residues. The V end lost 8 bases, the J end lost 3 bases, and 16 bases lay between the germline ends. The germline V gene has CDR1 SQVTM and CDR2 ANQGSEA. Written as DNA, the CDR3 is TGCAGCCTGACGGAGGGGGGGTACACTGAAGCTTTCTTT. This sequence encodes CSLTEGGYTEAFF.

The chain uses TRBV30 and TRBJ1-1; D is possibly TRBD1 (5 bases). This CDR3 is 13 amino acids long. Germline V CDR1 and CDR2: GTSNPN, SVGIG (reference sequence). The V end was cut by 5 bases, the J end by 0 bases, with 10 bases between. This CDR3 is CAWDSPMNTEAFF. In DNA form, the CDR3 reads TGTGCCTGGGACAGTCCAATGAACACTGAAGCTTTCTTT.

This clone has a handful of counts. The chain uses TRBV5-3 and TRBJ1-2; tentatively, D is TRBD1 (5 bases). Being an ORF, TRBV5-3 has a function that is uncertain. Trimming removed 4 bases from V and 4 bases from J, with 23 bases in between. CDR3 length: 17 amino acids. As DNA, the CDR3 is TGTGCCAGAAGCCCGGGGGGAGAACAGCTATCATTCTATGGCTACACCTTC. Amino acid sequence: CARSPGGEQLSFYGYTF.

The chain carries TRBV6-5 and TRBJ2-1; 7 positions match TRBD1. Trimming took 5 bases from V and 4 from J; bases not matched to a gene: 5. The CDR3 is 14 residues long. Looked up from germline, CDR1 is MNHEY and CDR2 is SVGAGI. The CDR3 nucleotides read TGTGCCAGCAGTGTGACAGGGCCGTACAATGAGCAGTTCTTC. Its translation: CASSVTGPYNEQFF.

The chain is built from TRBV28 and TRBJ2-2, with 8 bases fitting TRBD2. Germline values: CDR1 MDHEN, CDR2 SYDVKM. The CDR3 covers 15 residues. The V gene end was trimmed by 6 bases and the J gene end by 7 bases; junction bases not matched to a gene: 10. The CDR3 DNA reads TGTGCCAGCAGATTTTGGACTAGCTCATACGGGGAGCTGTTTTTT. Protein: CASRFWTSSYGELFF.

The chain couples TRBV6-1 to TRBJ2-3, with D possibly TRBD2 on 5 matching bases. This CDR3 contains 17 residues. Germline-derived CDR1 and CDR2 are MNHNS and SASEGT. V was pared by 3 bases and J by 0 bases, with 16 bases between. CDR3 in amino acids: CASSEDFDSDSTDTQYF. The CDR3 nucleotides read TGTGCCAGCAGTGAGGACTTTGATTCTGATAGCACAGATACGCAGTATTTT.

V is TRBV7-9 and J is TRBJ1-1; 8 bases are shared with TRBD1. J gave up 4 bases and V 4 bases, and 8 bases lay outside the gene matches. The CDR3 is made up of 15 amino acids. Germline CDR1 is SEHNR and CDR2 is FQNEAQ (reference sequence). The chain's CDR3 is CASSYQGAQSTEAFF. CDR3 coding DNA: TGTGCCAGCAGCTACCAGGGGGCGCAGAGCACTGAAGCTTTCTTT.

The chain combines TRBV11-2 with TRBJ1-3, with a weak D call TRBD1 (6 bases). Germline CDR1 reads SGHAT; CDR2 reads FQNNGV. Trimming stripped 5 bases from V and 8 bases from J, with 22 bases between. This CDR3 is built from 16 residues. The CDR3: CASSLGEGTRLDTIYF. DNA of the CDR3: TGTGCCAGCAGCCTAGGAGAGGGGACACGCCTCGACACCATATATTTT.

The chain combines TRBV19 with TRBJ1-1; D gene ambiguous. The CDR3 is made up of 14 amino acids. Germline CDR1 and CDR2: LNHDA and SQIVND (reference sequence). V was shortened by 3 bases and J by 1 base, with 9 bases between the two germline ends. CDR3 residues: CASSMINRNTEAFF. Here the CDR3 DNA reads TGTGCCAGTAGTATGATTAACAGGAACACTGAAGCTTTCTTT.

The chain links TRBV9 to TRBJ1-1; 7 bases agree with TRBD1. This CDR3 comprises 14 residues. Losses at the gene ends were 4 bases for V and 5 bases for J; bases not matched to a gene: 8. Germline values: CDR1 SGDLS, CDR2 YYNGEE. The CDR3 region is CASSPRTGRTEAFF. The CDR3 DNA reads as TGTGCCAGCAGCCCGCGGACAGGTCGGACTGAAGCTTTCTTT. The full variable domain, with the rest looked up from reference TRBV9 and TRBJ1-1, is DSGVTQTPKHLITATGQRVTLRCSPRSGDLSVYWYQQSLDQGLQFLIQYYNGEERAKGNILERFSAQQFPDLHSELNLSSLELGDSALYFCASSPRTGRTEAFFGQGTRLTVV.

This clone was counted a single time. The rearrangement joins TRBV7-8 to TRBJ2-7; weak D call: TRBD1 (6 bases). The CDR3 is 13 residues long. Trimming took 3 bases from V and 2 from J, leaving 8 bases between them. Looked up from germline, CDR1 is SGHVS and CDR2 is FQNEAQ. The chain's CDR3 is CASSFRGTYEQYF. CDR3 DNA sequence: TGTGCCAGCAGCTTCAGGGGAACCTACGAGCAGTACTTC.